This T cell receptor (beta chain) emerged from a study of cytomegalovirus exposure and HLA in healthy donors. Sequencing used immunoSEQ multiplex PCR; TCRdb keeps in-frame clones, though not all of them. Of approximately 170,000 clones listed, almost 85% are singletons. General study results and limits: Later, an analysis found that TCR clusters from the first cohort tended to co-occur in the roughly 110 validation repertoires.

With respect to this clone: As yet, its antigen is unknown.

The V gene's germline CDR1 is SGHDT and CDR2 YYEEEE. V was pared by 4 bases and J by 8 bases, with 9 bases between. The CDR3 spans 11 residues. The specimen was PBMCs. The origin of this receptor is a young man in good health and CMV-seropositive. V gene TRBV5-6 combines with J gene TRBJ1-1, with D uncertain. The CDR3 loop is CASSVGREAFF. CDR3 DNA sequence: TGTGCCAGCAGCGTGGGCAGGGAAGCTTTCTTT.